This entry features one TCR beta chain sequence. Per the germline V gene, CDR1 is DFQATT and CDR2 is SNEGSKA (reference sequence). The CDR3 length is 14 residues. J was trimmed by 1 base and V by 5 bases; bases with no gene match: 3. With random hexamers, roughly 0.45 to 1 ug RNA was reverse transcribed. Each CDR3 protein is one row after TCRdb ran MiXCR on the immunoSEQ multiplex PCR reads. Altogether some 240,000 distinct CDR3 sequences are present, 90% to 96% being singletons, with the ten largest covering around 0.1%. CD8+ and CD4+ T cells taken from blood had their TCR beta sequenced. This sample is part of a study of CD8 T cells in Susac syndrome.

The sequence was collected from a human donor with Susac syndrome. The sequenced sample consisted of CD4+ T cells from PBMCs. This chain joins TRBV20-1 and TRBJ2-3; 10 nucleotides agree with TRBD2. Here the CDR3 reads CSALSGRGTDTQYF. CDR3 coding DNA: TGCAGTGCTTTGAGCGGGAGGGGCACAGATACGCAGTATTTT.